The rows below give T cell receptor beta chains drawn from one sample of a study of T-cell reconstitution after alpha-beta-depleted transplantation in children. TCRdb reprocessed the PCR reads via MiXCR and lists one record per CDR3 protein. Among around 190,000 distinct CDR3 sequences listed, approximately 6.3% were seen once. Sequencing was performed on PBMCs, taken before TCRalphabeta/CD19-depleted stem cell transplant. These receptors were obtained from a boy aged 2-9 years with acute lymphoblastic leukemia, due to receive a stem cell transplant. Each CDR3 is given without its conserved first and last residue. D genes are given only for firm matches.

v_call: TRBV12-3/TRBV12-4
d_call: .
cdr3_aa: ASTTRRGRSPGELF

v_call: TRBV28
d_call: .
cdr3_aa: ASSLVGGGPYEQY

v_call: TRBV28
d_call: .
cdr3_aa: ASSFGENIQY

v_call: TRBV15
d_call: .
cdr3_aa: ATSRQEPNEQF

v_call: TRBV28
d_call: .
cdr3_aa: ASSHPKGGDQPQH

v_call: TRBV3-1
d_call: TRBD1
cdr3_aa: ASSPTWDRDRSGANVLT

v_call: TRBV28
d_call: .
cdr3_aa: ASSLTGWSTDTQY

v_call: TRBV2
d_call: .
cdr3_aa: ASSEEQGPYGYT

v_call: TRBV18
d_call: .
cdr3_aa: ASSPDQGGEQY

v_call: TRBV27
d_call: .
cdr3_aa: ASSFAPRSSYEQY

v_call: TRBV28
d_call: .
cdr3_aa: ASSLRTSFSGANVLT

v_call: TRBV5-1
d_call: TRBD1
cdr3_aa: ASSQRTGAPDEAF

v_call: TRBV28
d_call: .
cdr3_aa: ATGQLHEAF

v_call: TRBV25-1
d_call: .
cdr3_aa: ASSGRGGLETQY

v_call: TRBV28
d_call: .
cdr3_aa: ASSPPHGSVGGLF

v_call: TRBV3-1
d_call: TRBD1
cdr3_aa: ASSQGGQGTSEQY

v_call: TRBV18
d_call: .
cdr3_aa: ASSPFPSVSDTQY

v_call: TRBV20-1
d_call: TRBD1
cdr3_aa: STGTGAYEQY

v_call: TRBV5-1
d_call: .
cdr3_aa: ASSFSETVTEAF

v_call: TRBV4-2
d_call: TRBD2
cdr3_aa: ASSQVILGGGGGFQETQY

v_call: TRBV20-1
d_call: .
cdr3_aa: SAHSGANVLT

v_call: TRBV15
d_call: .
cdr3_aa: ATSRAFRGDQLYNEQF

v_call: TRBV12-3/TRBV12-4
d_call: TRBD1
cdr3_aa: ASSGTGGNTEAF

v_call: TRBV19
d_call: TRBD1
cdr3_aa: ASSPIETGGAEAF

v_call: TRBV19
d_call: .
cdr3_aa: ASRSSGAGYT

v_call: TRBV6-5
d_call: .
cdr3_aa: ASSFSEDNEQF

v_call: TRBV27
d_call: .
cdr3_aa: ASSLGQLSPRNEQF

v_call: TRBV4-1
d_call: .
cdr3_aa: ASSGFYGYT

v_call: TRBV20-1
d_call: TRBD1
cdr3_aa: SARDRVGNQPQH

v_call: TRBV11-2
d_call: TRBD2
cdr3_aa: ASSAPLAGGSYEQY

v_call: TRBV7-9
d_call: TRBD1
cdr3_aa: ASGPGQGHSGELF

v_call: TRBV27
d_call: .
cdr3_aa: ASSLYGDTGELF

v_call: TRBV20-1
d_call: TRBD1
cdr3_aa: SARTGHSGNTIY

v_call: TRBV28
d_call: .
cdr3_aa: ASSLTPAVRDEQF

v_call: TRBV5-1
d_call: .
cdr3_aa: ASSLTFGTEAF